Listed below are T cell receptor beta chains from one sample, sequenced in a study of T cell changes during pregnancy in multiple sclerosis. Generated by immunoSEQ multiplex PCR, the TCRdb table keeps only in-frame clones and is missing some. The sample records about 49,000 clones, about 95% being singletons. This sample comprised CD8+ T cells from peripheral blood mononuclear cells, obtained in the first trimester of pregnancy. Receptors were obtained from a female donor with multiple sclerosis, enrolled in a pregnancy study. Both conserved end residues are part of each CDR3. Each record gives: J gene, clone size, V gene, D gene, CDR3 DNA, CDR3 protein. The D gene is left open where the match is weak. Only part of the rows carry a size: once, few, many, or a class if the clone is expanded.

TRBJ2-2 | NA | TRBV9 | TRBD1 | TGTGCCAGCAGCGAACGACAGGGTATTCCCGGGGAGCTGTTTTTT | CASSERQGIPGELFF
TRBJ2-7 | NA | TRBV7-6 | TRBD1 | TGTGCCAGCAGCTTAGATTTTTTAGGGGACAGGGGCTACGAGCAGTACTTC | CASSLDFLGDRGYEQYF
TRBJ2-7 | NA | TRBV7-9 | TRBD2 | TGTGCCAGCAGCTCCCCGGGAGGGTGGGCCTACGAGCAGTACTTC | CASSSPGGWAYEQYF
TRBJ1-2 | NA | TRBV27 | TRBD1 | TGTGCCAGCAGTTTAAAGGGACAGAGGTCCGATGGCTACACCTTC | CASSLKGQRSDGYTF
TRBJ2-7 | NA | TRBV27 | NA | TGTGCCAGCAGTTTCGGGCAGGGCTACGAGCAGTACTTC | CASSFGQGYEQYF
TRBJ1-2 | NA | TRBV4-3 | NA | TGCGCCAGCAGCCAAGAATCAACAGGGTCTAACTATGGCTACACCTTC | CASSQESTGSNYGYTF
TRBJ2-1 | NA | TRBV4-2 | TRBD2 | TGTGCCAGCAGCCAAGAGATAGCGGGAGCTTGGAATGAGCAGTTCTTC | CASSQEIAGAWNEQFF
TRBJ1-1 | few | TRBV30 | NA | TGTGCCTTGGACGGGGTTCACACTGAAGCTTTCTTT | CALDGVHTEAFF
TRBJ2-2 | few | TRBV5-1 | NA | TGCGCCAGCAGCCAGGGAACCAACACCGGGGAGCTGTTTTTT | CASSQGTNTGELFF
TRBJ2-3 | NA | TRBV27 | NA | TGTGCCAGCAGTTCGGCGACTTTCCCGCGCACAGATACGCAGTATTTT | CASSSATFPRTDTQYF
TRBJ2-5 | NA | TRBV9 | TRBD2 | TGTGCCAGCAGCCCCCGGACTAGCGCGGCGGAGACCCAGTACTTC | CASSPRTSAAETQYF
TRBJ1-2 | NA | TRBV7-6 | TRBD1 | TGTGCCAGCAGCCCGGGACAGGGGGCGCACGGCTACACCTTC | CASSPGQGAHGYTF
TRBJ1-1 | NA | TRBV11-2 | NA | TGTGCCAGCAGCTTAGTCACTGGGGGCGAAGCTTTCTTT | CASSLVTGGEAFF
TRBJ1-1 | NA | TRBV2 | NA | TGTGCCAGCAGTTCCTATTGGGCCACTGAAGCTTTCTTT | CASSSYWATEAFF
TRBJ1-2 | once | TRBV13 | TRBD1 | TGTGCCAGCAGCCGCGGCCGGGACAGAGACTATGGCTACACCTTC | CASSRGRDRDYGYTF
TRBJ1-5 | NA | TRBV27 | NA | TGTGCCAGTTCGACATCGAGCAATCAGCCCCAGCATTTT | CASSTSSNQPQHF
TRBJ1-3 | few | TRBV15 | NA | TGTGCCACCAGCAGAGATCAGGGTTTCGGAAACACCATATATTTT | CATSRDQGFGNTIYF
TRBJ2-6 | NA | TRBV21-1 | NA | TGTGCCAGCAGCGTAATGGACAGGGCATACTCTTCTGGGGCCAACGTCCTGACTTTC | CASSVMDRAYSSGANVLTF
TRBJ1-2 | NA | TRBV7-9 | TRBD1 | TGTGCCAGCAGCTTAGCTCCGGGACAGGGAGTCTATGGCTACACCTTC | CASSLAPGQGVYGYTF
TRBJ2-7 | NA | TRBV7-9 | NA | TGTGCCAGCAGCGCCGGGACATATCCCTACGAGCAGTACTTC | CASSAGTYPYEQYF
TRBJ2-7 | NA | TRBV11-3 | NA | TGTGCCAGCAGCTTAGGAATTAGCGGCGAGCAGTACTTC | CASSLGISGEQYF
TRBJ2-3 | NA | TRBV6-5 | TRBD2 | TGTGCCAGCAGTTCTGAATTAGCGGGGGGGACGCAGTATTTT | CASSSELAGGTQYF
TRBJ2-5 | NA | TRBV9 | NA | TGTGCCAGCAGCGTACCCAAAGGGCAGGGATTGCGGGAGACCCAGTACTTC | CASSVPKGQGLRETQYF
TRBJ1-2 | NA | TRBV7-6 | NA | TGTGCCAGCAGCTCACCCAGGGGATCCACTAACTATGGCTACACCTTC | CASSSPRGSTNYGYTF
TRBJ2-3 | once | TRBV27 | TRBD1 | TGTGCCAGCAGTTTGTATCATGGGGGACAGGGAGGCACAGATACGCAGTATTTT | CASSLYHGGQGGTDTQYF
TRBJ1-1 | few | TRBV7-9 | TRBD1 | TGTGCCAGCAGCCTGGGGACAGGGACCACTGAAGCTTTCTTT | CASSLGTGTTEAFF
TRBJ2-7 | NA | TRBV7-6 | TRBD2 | TGTGCCAGCAGCTCGGGACTAGCGGAGGAGCAGTACTTC | CASSSGLAEEQYF
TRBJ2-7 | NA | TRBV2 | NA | TGTGCCAGCAGTGAAGTTCTATGGGCAGGGTCCTACGAGCAGTACTTC | CASSEVLWAGSYEQYF
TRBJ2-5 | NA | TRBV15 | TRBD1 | TGTGCCACCAGCACCGGCAGGGGACAGGGTTCCGAGACCCAGTACTTC | CATSTGRGQGSETQYF
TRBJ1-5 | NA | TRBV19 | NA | TGTGCCAGTAGTATGTTAAGACGGAGGAATCAGCCCCAGCATTTT | CASSMLRRRNQPQHF
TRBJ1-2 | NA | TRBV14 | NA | TGTGCCAGCAGCCAAGACCGGAGCTCGGGTGCTTATGGCTACACCTTC | CASSQDRSSGAYGYTF
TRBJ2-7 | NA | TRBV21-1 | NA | TGTGCCAGCAGCATACAGGGGGCGTTCTACGAGCAGTACTTC | CASSIQGAFYEQYF
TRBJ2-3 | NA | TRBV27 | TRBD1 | TGTGCCAGCAGGGGACAGGGGGTTGGAGATACGCAGTATTTT | CASRGQGVGDTQYF
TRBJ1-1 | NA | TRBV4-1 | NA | TGCGCCAGCAGCCACGTGAGCTGGTCCGAAGCTTTCTTT | CASSHVSWSEAFF
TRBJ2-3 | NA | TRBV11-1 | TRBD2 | TGTGCCAGCAGCTTAGGAGCGGGGGCCACAGATACGCAGTATTTT | CASSLGAGATDTQYF
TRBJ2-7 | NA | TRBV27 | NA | TGTGCCAGCAGTTTATCGTATCAGGGATACGCCTCCGAGCAGTACTTC | CASSLSYQGYASEQYF
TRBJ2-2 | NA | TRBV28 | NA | TGTGCCAGCAGTTTATTTCCGGGAGAAGGGACCGGGGAGCTGTTTTTT | CASSLFPGEGTGELFF
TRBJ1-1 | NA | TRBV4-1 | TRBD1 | TGCGCCAGCAGCCACCTCCCGGGACAGGGTATGAACACTGAAGCTTTCTTT | CASSHLPGQGMNTEAFF
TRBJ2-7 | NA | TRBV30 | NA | TGTGCCTGGAGTGTACTAAGGAACTTCGGGTCCTACGAGCAGTACTTC | CAWSVLRNFGSYEQYF